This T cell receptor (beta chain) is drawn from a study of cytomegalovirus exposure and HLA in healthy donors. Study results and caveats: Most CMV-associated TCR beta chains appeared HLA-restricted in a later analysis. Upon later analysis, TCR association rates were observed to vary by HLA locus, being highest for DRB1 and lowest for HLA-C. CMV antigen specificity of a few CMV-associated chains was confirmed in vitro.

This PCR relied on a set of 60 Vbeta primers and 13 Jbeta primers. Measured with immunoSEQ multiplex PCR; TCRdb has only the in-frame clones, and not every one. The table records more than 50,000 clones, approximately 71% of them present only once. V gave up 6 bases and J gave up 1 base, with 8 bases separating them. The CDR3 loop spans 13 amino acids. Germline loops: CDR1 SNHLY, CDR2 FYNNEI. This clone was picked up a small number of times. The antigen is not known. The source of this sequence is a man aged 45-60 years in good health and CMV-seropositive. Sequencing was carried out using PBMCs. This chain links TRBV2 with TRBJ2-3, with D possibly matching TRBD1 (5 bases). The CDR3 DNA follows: TGTGCCAGCAGGCCACAGGGCACAGATACGCAGTATTTT. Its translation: CASRPQGTDTQYF.